These T cell receptor beta chains were read from a single sample in a study of cytomegalovirus exposure and HLA in healthy donors. Produced via immunoSEQ multiplex PCR; TCRdb's table is partial and in-frame only. The data contain about 150,000 clones, approximately 94% of them singletons. What was sequenced was PBMCs. All receptors come from a man younger than 35 in good health and CMV-seropositive. CDR3s include the opening cysteine and the closing phenylalanine or tryptophan. A D gene is named only where the DNA matches it firmly. Clone size appears in some rows only: once, few, many, or a class for an expanded clone.

clone_size j_call d_call v_call cdr3_nt cdr3_aa
. TRBJ2-1 TRBD2 TRBV7-9 TGTGCCAGCAGCTTAGCGCTAGCGGGGGCGTACAATGAGCAGTTCTTC CASSLALAGAYNEQFF
. TRBJ2-7 . TRBV28 TGTGCCAGCAGTTTCCACCCGGGGGACCCAACCTACGAGCAGTACTTC CASSFHPGDPTYEQYF
. TRBJ1-1 TRBD1 TRBV30 TGTGCCTGGGCAGGGGGAATGAACACTGAAGCTTTCTTT CAWAGGMNTEAFF
. TRBJ2-7 TRBD1 TRBV7-2 TGTGCCAGCCAGGGGACAGGCTCCTACGAGCAGTACTTC CASQGTGSYEQYF
. TRBJ2-7 . TRBV19 TGTGCCAGTAGCACGGTCTATGGTTTTAGCGGAAACTACGAGCAGTACTTC CASSTVYGFSGNYEQYF
. TRBJ2-1 TRBD2 TRBV28 TGTGCCAGCAGTTTCGGCGGGAGGGGGGACAATGAGCAGTTCTTC CASSFGGRGDNEQFF
. TRBJ2-7 TRBD2 TRBV4-1 TGCGCCAGCAGGCGCATACTAGCGGACTCCTACGAGCAGTACTTC CASRRILADSYEQYF
. TRBJ2-3 . TRBV28 TGTGCCAGCAGTATAATCACAGATACGCAGTATTTT CASSIITDTQYF
. TRBJ2-7 . TRBV6-6 TGTGCCAGCAGACTCGGTGGTGGGGCTTCCTACGAGCAGTACTTC CASRLGGGASYEQYF
once TRBJ2-3 . TRBV7-9 TGTGCCAGCAGCCCCTCGACCTCTCTAGGTTCAGATACGCAGTATTTT CASSPSTSLGSDTQYF
. TRBJ2-7 . TRBV5-1 TGCGCCAGCAGCTTGGCCTACCCCGCCGAGCAGTACTTC CASSLAYPAEQYF
. TRBJ2-7 . TRBV7-6 TGTGCCAGCAGCTTAGGCCCCAACGGGAGCCCATCCTACGAGCAGTACTTC CASSLGPNGSPSYEQYF
few TRBJ1-6 . TRBV7-9 TGTGCCAGCAGCACCCCCCGCCAGGGGATGCTATCACCCCTCCACTTT CASSTPRQGMLSPLHF
. TRBJ2-3 . TRBV19 TGTGCCAGTAGTTTGACTAGCACAGATACGCAGTATTTT CASSLTSTDTQYF
. TRBJ1-5 . TRBV6-5 TGTGCCAGCAGCACCGACAGAAATAGCAATCAGCCCCAGCATTTT CASSTDRNSNQPQHF
. TRBJ2-7 . TRBV19 TGTGCCAGTAGTATAGCGGGTCACACCGAGCAGTACTTC CASSIAGHTEQYF
once TRBJ2-5 . TRBV7-2 TGTGCCAGCAGCTTAAGGGGGAGGGAGGAGACCCAGTACTTC CASSLRGREETQYF
. TRBJ2-5 . TRBV30 TGTGCCTGGAGTGTACGGGGTAGCGAGACCCAGTACTTC CAWSVRGSETQYF
. TRBJ2-3 . TRBV4-1 TGCGCCAGCAGCCCTGGCGGGTTGGCAGATACGCAGTATTTT CASSPGGLADTQYF
. TRBJ2-1 TRBD2 TRBV4-1 TGCGCCAGCAGCCACCCGACTAGCGGGAGGAGCAATGAGCAGTTCTTC CASSHPTSGRSNEQFF
. TRBJ1-2 . TRBV30 TGTGCCTGGAGTCCCGGCGGGATCTATGGCTACACCTTC CAWSPGGIYGYTF
. TRBJ2-3 TRBD2 TRBV7-2 TGTGCCAGCAGCTTACCCCTAGCGGGAAGCACAGATACGCAGTATTTT CASSLPLAGSTDTQYF
. TRBJ2-7 TRBD2 TRBV19 TGTGCCAGTTCACGACTAGCGGGGGGCGAGGGGTATACCTACGAGCAGTACTTC CASSRLAGGEGYTYEQYF
once TRBJ1-4 TRBD1 TRBV2 TGTGCCAGCAGTCCGGGCCAGGGGGCTGAAAAACTGTTTTTT CASSPGQGAEKLFF
. TRBJ1-6 . TRBV7-3 TGTGCCAGCAGCTTTACATGGAATTCACCCCTCCACTTT CASSFTWNSPLHF
once TRBJ1-1 . TRBV27 TGTGCCACCCATTGGGGGGGGCGGGAAGCTTTCTTT CATHWGGREAFF
once TRBJ2-2 . TRBV11-3 TGTGCCAGCAGCTTAGATATTGGCAGCGATTACACCGGGGAGCTGTTTTTT CASSLDIGSDYTGELFF
. TRBJ1-5 . TRBV15 TGTGCCACCAGCAGAGATCGCGGTAATCAGCCCCAGCATTTT CATSRDRGNQPQHF
. TRBJ2-5 TRBD2 TRBV7-7 TGTGCCAGCAGCTTAAACGACTTAGCGGGGGGGGCCCAGTACTTC CASSLNDLAGGAQYF
. TRBJ1-6 . TRBV7-9 TGTGCCAGCAGCTTAGACTCTTGGACAGCGGATTCACCCCTCCACTTT CASSLDSWTADSPLHF
. TRBJ2-7 . TRBV7-9 TGTGCCAGCAGCTTAGAGAGCTTGCAGTACTTC CASSLESLQYF
. TRBJ2-3 . TRBV2 TGTGCCTCACTACGAACAGATACGCAGTATTTT CASLRTDTQYF
. TRBJ2-7 TRBD1 TRBV27 TGTGCCAGCAGCCGGGACAGGCCCTCCTACGAGCAGTACTTC CASSRDRPSYEQYF
. TRBJ2-1 . TRBV16 TGTGCCAGCAGCCAATGGGGCAGGGGATCCTACAATGAGCAGTTCTTC CASSQWGRGSYNEQFF
. TRBJ2-7 TRBD2 TRBV7-9 TGTGCCAGCAGCTTGACCGGGAGGTCGGGAGAGCAGTACTTC CASSLTGRSGEQYF
. TRBJ1-1 TRBD1 TRBV5-1 TGCGCCAGCTCGTTTACAGGGGGCAACACTGAAGCTTTCTTT CASSFTGGNTEAFF
. TRBJ2-1 . TRBV27 TGTGCCAGCAGTTTAGGACAGAATGAGCAGTTCTTC CASSLGQNEQFF
. TRBJ1-5 . TRBV6-1 TGTGCCAGCAGCCAGCACGGTGGAGATCAGCCCCAGCATTTT CASSQHGGDQPQHF
. TRBJ1-2 . TRBV4-2 TGTGCCAGCAGCCAACCCTCCCGACAGCATGGCTACACCTTC CASSQPSRQHGYTF
once TRBJ2-5 TRBD1 TRBV5-1 TGCGCCAGCGGCGACGGACAGGGGCTCTGGGAGCAGTACTTC CASGDGQGLWEQYF
. TRBJ2-2 TRBD2 TRBV9 TGTGCCAGCAGCGTAACGGGACTAGCGGGAGGAGGGGAGCTGTTTTTT CASSVTGLAGGGELFF
. TRBJ2-5 . TRBV14 TGTGCCAGCAGCCTAACAGGGCGGGAGACCCAGTACTTC CASSLTGRETQYF
. TRBJ1-1 TRBD1 TRBV30 TGTGCCTGGAGTCCAGGGTACAGGGGGGGCACTGAAGCTTTCTTT CAWSPGYRGGTEAFF
. TRBJ2-7 . TRBV6-6 TGTGCCAGCAGTACCCAGGGGTTCGAGCAGTACTTC CASSTQGFEQYF
. TRBJ1-2 TRBD1 TRBV27 TGTGCCAGCAGTCGACGGGACAGGGGCAATGGCTACACCTTC CASSRRDRGNGYTF